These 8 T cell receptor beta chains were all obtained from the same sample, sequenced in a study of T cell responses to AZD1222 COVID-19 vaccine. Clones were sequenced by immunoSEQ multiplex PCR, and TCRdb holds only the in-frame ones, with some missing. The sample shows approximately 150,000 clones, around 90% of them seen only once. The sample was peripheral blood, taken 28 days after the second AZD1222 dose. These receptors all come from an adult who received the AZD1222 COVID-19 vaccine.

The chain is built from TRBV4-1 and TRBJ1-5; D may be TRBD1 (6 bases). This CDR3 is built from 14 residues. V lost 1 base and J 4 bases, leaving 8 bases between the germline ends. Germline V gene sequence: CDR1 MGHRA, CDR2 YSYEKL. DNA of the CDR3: TGCGCCAGCAGCCAAGTGCAGGGGAATCAGCCCCAGCATTTT. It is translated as CASSQVQGNQPQHF.

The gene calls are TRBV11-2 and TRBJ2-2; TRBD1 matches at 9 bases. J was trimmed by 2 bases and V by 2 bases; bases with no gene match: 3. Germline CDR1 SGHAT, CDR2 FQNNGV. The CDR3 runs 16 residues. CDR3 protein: CASSLRTGVNTGELFF. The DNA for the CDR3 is TGTGCCAGCAGCTTAAGGACAGGGGTTAACACCGGGGAGCTGTTTTTT. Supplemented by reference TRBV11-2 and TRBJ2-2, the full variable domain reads EAGVAQSPRYKIIEKRQSVAFWCNPISGHATLYWYQQILGQGPKLLIQFQNNGVVDDSQLPKDRFSAERLKGVDSTLKIQPAKLEDSAVYLCASSLRTGVNTGELFFGEGSRLTVL.

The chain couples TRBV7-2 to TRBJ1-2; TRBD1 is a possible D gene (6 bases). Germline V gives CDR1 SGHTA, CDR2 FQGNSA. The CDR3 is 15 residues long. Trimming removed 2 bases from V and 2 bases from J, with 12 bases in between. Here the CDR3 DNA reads TGTGCCAGCAGCTTACGGACAGACTCGAACTATGGCTACACCTTC. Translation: CASSLRTDSNYGYTF.

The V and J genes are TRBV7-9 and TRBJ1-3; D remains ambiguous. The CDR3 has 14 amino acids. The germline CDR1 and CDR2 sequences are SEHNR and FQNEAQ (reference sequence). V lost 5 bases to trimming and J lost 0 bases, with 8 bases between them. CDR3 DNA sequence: TGTGCCAGCAGCGGCAGTAGCTCTGGAAACACCATATATTTT. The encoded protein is CASSGSSSGNTIYF.

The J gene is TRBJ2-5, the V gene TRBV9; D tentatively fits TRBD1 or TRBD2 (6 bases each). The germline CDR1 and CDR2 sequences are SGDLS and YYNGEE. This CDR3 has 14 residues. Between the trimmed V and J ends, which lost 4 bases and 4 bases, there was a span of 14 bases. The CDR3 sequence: CASSPEGGRETQYF. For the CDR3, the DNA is TGTGCCAGCAGCCCCGAGGGGGGCCGAGAGACCCAGTACTTC.

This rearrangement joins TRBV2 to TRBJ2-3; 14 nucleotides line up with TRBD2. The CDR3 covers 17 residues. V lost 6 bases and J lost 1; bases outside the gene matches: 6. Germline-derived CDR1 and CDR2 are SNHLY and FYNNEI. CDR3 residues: CASSPGTSGGGTDTQYF. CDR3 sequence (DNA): TGTGCCAGCAGCCCCGGGACTAGCGGGGGCGGCACAGATACGCAGTATTTT.

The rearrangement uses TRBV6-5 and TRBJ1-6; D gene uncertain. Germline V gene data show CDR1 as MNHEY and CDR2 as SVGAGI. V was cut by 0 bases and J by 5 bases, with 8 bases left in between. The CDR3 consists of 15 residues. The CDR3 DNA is TGTGCCAGCAGTTACTCGAACAGTAATAATTCACCCCTCCACTTT. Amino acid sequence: CASSYSNSNNSPLHF.

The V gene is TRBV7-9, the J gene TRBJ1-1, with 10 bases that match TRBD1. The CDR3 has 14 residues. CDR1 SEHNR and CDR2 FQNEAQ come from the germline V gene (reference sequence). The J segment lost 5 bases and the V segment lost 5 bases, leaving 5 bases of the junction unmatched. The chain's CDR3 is CASSRDRGSTEAFF. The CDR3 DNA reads TGTGCCAGCAGCCGGGACAGGGGTTCGACTGAAGCTTTCTTT.